What follows is one T cell receptor beta chain and its context. The sample belongs to a study of blood T cell repertoires in COVID-19. Study background: Researchers got acute and convalescent COVID-19 samples from the United States, Italy and Spain. Sample material is recorded as cDNA or gDNA derived from T cells, B-cell-depleted T cells, or PBMCs.

Germline assignment: CDR1 SGDLS and CDR2 YYNGEE. Trimming removed 0 bases at V and 7 bases at J, with 10 bases between. This CDR3 contains 14 residues. Authors' analysis steps: Reference gene primer amplification gave estimated nucleated cell counts. Produced via immunoSEQ multiplex PCR; TCRdb's table is partial and in-frame only. That table furnishes V, J and clone size, whereas the DNA furnished D and trimming. The table includes 150,000 to 200,000 clones, 80% to 85% detected once. The TCR comes from a woman younger than 45 with acute or convalescent COVID-19. The sequenced material came from peripheral blood. V gene TRBV9 combines with J gene TRBJ2-2, with D possibly being TRBD2 (5 bases). CDR3 nucleotides: TGTGCCAGCAGCGTAGTACGGGAAAGCGGGGAGCTGTTTTTT. Encoded protein: CASSVVRESGELFF.